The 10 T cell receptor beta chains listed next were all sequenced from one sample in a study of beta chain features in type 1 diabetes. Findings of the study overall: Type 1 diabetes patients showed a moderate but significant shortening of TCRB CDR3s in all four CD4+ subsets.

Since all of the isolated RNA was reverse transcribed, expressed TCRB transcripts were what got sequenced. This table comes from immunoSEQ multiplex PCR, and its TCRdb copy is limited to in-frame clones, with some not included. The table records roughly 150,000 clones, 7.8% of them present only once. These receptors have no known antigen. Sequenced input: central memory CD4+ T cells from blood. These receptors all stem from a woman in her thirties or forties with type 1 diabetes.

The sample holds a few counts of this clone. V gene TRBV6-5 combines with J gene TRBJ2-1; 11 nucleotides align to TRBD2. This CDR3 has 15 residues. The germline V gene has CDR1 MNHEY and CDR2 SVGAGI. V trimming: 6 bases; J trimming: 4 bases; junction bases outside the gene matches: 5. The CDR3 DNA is TGTGCCAGCAGGATTCTAGCGGGAGGTTACAATGAGCAGTTCTTC. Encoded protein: CASRILAGGYNEQFF.

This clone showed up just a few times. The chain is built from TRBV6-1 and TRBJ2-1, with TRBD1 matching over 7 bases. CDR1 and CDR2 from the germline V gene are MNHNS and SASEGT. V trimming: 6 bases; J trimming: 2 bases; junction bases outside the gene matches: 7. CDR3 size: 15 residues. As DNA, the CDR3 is TGTGCCAGCAGCAGATCCGGGACAGCCTACAATGAGCAGTTCTTC. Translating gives CASSRSGTAYNEQFF.

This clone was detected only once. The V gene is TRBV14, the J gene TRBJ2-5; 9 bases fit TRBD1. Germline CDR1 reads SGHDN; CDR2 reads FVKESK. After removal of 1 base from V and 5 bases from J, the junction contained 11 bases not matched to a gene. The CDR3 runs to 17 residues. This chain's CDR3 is CASSQGPVGQGWETQYF. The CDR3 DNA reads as TGTGCCAGCAGCCAAGGTCCGGTGGGACAGGGCTGGGAGACCCAGTACTTC.

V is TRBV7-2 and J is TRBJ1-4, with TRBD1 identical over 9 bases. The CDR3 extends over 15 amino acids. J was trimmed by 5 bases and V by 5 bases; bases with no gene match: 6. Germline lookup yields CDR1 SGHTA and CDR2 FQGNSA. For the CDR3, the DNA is TGTGCCAGCAGCCCACCGACAGGGGGAAATGAAAAACTGTTTTTT. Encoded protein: CASSPPTGGNEKLFF.

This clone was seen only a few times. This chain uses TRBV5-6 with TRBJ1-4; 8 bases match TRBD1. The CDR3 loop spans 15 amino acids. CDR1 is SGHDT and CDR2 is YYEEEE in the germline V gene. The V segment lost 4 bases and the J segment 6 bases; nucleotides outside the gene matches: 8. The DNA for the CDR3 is TGTGCCAGCAGCCCGACAGGGGAGCTAGATGAAAAACTGTTTTTT. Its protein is CASSPTGELDEKLFF.

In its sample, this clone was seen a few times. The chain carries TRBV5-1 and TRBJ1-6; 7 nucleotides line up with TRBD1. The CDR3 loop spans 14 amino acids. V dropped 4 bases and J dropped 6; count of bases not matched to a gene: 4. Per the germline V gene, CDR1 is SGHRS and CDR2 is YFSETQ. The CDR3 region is CASSRRDSNSPLHF. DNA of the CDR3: TGCGCCAGCAGCCGCCGGGACAGTAATTCACCCCTCCACTTT.

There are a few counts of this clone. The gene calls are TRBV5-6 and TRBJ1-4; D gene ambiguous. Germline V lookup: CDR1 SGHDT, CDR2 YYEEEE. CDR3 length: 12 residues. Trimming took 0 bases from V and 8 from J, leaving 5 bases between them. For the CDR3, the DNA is TGTGCCAGCAGCTTGGGAGGCGAAAAACTGTTTTTT. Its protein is CASSLGGEKLFF.

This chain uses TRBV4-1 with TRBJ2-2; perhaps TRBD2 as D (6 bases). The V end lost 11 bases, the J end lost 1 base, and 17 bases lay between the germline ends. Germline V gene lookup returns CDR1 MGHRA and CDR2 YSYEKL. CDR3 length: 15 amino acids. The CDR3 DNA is TGCGCCGAAGAAGAGAGGGAGGAGAACACCGGGGAGCTGTTTTTT. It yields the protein CAEEEREENTGELFF.

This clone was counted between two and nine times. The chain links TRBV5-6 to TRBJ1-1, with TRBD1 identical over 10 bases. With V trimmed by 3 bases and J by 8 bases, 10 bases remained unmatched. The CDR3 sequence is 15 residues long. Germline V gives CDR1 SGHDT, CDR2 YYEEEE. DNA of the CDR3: TGTGCCAGCAGCTGGACCGGGACAGGGGATCTGGAAGCTTTCTTT. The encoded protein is CASSWTGTGDLEAFF.

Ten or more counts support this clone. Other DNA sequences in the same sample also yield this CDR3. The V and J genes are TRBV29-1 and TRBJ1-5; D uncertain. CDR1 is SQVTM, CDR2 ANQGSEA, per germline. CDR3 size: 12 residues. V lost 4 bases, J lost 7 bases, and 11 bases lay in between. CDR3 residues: CSVAGEGQPQHF. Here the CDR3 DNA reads TGCAGCGTTGCTGGGGAGGGACAGCCCCAGCATTTT.